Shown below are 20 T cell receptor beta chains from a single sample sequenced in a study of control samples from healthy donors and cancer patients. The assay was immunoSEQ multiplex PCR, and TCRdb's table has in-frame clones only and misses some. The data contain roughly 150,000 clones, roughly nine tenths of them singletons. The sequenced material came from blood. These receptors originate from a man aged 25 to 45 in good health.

The CDR3 loop is CASSHGDGHRQYF. The CDR3 coding sequence is TGTGCCAGCAGCCACGGGGACGGCCACCGGCAGTACTTC. The chain has TRBV3-1 (or the pseudogene TRBV3-2) and TRBJ2-7; D tentatively reads TRBD1 or TRBD2 (5 bases each). The V gene's germline CDR1 is LGHDT and CDR2 YNNKEL (reference sequence). CDR3 length equals 13 residues. Trimming pared 3 bases from V and 9 bases from J, leaving 15 bases between.

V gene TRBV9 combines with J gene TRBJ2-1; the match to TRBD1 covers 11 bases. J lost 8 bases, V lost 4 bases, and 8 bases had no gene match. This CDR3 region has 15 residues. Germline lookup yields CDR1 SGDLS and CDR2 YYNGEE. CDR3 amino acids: CASSSRDRGLHEQFF. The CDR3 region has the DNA TGTGCCAGCAGCTCGCGGGACAGGGGGTTGCATGAGCAGTTCTTC.

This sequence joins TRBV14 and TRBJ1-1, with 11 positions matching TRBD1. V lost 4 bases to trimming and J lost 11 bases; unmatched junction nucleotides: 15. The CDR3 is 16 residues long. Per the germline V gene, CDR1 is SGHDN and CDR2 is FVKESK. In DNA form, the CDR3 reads TGTGCCAGCAGCCGGTCTAGAGGAACGGACAGGGGGCATGCTTTCTTT. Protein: CASSRSRGTDRGHAFF.

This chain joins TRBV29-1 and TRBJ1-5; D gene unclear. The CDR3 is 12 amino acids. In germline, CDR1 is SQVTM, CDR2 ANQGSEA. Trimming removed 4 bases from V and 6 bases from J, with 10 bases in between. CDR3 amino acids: CSVVISGQPQHF. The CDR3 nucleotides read TGCAGCGTTGTGATATCGGGTCAGCCCCAGCATTTT.

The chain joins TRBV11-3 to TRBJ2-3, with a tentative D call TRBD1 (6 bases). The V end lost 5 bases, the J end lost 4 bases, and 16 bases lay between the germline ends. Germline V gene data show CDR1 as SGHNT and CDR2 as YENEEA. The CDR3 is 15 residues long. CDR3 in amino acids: CASSMRQVAPDTQYF. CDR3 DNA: TGTGCCAGCAGCATGAGACAGGTAGCTCCAGATACGCAGTATTTT.

This chain's CDR3 is CASSRTSGVYNEQFF. CDR3 DNA: TGTGCCAGCTCACGGACTAGCGGGGTCTACAATGAGCAGTTCTTC. The chain links TRBV18 to TRBJ2-1; 12 nucleotides line up with TRBD2. Germline CDR1 reads KGHSH; CDR2 reads LQKENI. This CDR3 region has 15 residues. Trimming removed 4 bases from V and 3 bases from J; junction bases left unmatched: 1.

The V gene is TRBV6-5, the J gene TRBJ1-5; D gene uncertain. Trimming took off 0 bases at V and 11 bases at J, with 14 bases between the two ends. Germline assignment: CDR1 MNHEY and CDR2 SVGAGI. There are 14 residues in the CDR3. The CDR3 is CASSYSPRGVAQHF. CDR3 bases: TGTGCCAGCAGTTACTCCCCCCGTGGAGTTGCCCAGCATTTT.

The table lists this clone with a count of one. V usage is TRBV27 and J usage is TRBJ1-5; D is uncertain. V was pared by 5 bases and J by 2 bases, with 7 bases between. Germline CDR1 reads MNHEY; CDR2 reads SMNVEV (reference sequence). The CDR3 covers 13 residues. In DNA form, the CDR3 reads TGTGCCAGCAGTGTCCTTGGCAATCAGCCCCAGCATTTT. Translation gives CASSVLGNQPQHF.

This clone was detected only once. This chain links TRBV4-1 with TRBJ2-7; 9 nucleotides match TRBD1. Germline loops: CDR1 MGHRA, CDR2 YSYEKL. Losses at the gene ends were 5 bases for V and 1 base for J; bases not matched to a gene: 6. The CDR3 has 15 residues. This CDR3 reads CASSSTGGKSYEQYF. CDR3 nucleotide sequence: TGCGCCAGCAGCTCCACAGGGGGCAAGTCCTACGAGCAGTACTTC.

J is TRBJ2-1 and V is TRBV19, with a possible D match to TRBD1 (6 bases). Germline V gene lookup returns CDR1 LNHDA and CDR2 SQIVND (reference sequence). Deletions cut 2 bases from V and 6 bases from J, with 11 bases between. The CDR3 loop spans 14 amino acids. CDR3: CASSINRAGNEQFF. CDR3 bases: TGTGCCAGTAGTATAAACAGGGCGGGCAATGAGCAGTTCTTC.

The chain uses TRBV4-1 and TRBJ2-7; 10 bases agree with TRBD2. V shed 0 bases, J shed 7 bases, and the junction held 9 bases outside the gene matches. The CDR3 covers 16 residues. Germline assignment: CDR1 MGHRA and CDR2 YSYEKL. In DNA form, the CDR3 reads TGCGCCAGCAGCCAAGAGCAGCGGGGGGGCATTCTGGAGCAGTACTTC. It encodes CASSQEQRGGILEQYF.

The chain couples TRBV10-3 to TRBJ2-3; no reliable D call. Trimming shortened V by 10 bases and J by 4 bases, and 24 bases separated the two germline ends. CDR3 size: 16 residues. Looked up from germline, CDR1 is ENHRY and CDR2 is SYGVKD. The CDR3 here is CATQALRATRPDTQYF. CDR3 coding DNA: TGTGCCACCCAAGCTTTACGGGCCACCCGACCAGATACGCAGTATTTT.

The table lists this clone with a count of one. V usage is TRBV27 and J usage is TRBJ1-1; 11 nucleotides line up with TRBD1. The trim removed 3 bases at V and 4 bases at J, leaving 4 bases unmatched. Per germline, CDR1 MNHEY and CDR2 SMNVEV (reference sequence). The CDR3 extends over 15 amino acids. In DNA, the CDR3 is TGTGCCAGCAGTTTTGGGACAGGGGGAGGCACTGAAGCTTTCTTT. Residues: CASSFGTGGGTEAFF.

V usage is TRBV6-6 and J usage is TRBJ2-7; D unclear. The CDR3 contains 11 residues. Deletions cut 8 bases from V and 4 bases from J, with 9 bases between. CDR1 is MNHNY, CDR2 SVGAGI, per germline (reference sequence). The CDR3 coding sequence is TGTGCCAGCTCTGAACCGTACGAGCAGTACTTC. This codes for CASSEPYEQYF.

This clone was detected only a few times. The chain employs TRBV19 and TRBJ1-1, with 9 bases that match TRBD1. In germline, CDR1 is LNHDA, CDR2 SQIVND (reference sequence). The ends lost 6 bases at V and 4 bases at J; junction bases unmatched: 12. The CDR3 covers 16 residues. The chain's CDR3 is CASRETGGGFSTEAFF. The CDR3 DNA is TGTGCCAGTAGAGAAACAGGGGGCGGTTTTAGCACTGAAGCTTTCTTT. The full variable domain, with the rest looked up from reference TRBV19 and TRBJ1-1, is DGGITQSPKYLFRKEGQNVTLSCEQNLNHDAMYWYRQDPGQGLRLIYYSQIVNDFQKGDIAEGYSVSREKKESFPLTVTSAQKNPTAFYLCASRETGGGFSTEAFFGQGTRLTVV.

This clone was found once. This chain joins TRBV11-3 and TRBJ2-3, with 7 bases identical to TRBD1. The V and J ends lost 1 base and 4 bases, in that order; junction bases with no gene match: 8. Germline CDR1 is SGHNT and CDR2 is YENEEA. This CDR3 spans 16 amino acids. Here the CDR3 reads CASSLGDRVSPDTQYF. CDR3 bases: TGTGCCAGCAGCTTAGGCGACAGGGTCTCTCCAGATACGCAGTATTTT.

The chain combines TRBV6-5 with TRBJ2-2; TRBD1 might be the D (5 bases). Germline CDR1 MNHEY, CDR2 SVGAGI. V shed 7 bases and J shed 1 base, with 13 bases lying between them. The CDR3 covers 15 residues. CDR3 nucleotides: TGTGCCAGCAAACCCAGGGAACTGAACACCGGGGAGCTGTTTTTT. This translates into CASKPRELNTGELFF.

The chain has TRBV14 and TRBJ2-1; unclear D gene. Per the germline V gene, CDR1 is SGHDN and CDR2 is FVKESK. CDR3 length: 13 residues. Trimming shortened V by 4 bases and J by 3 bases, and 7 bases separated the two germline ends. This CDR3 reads CASSPQLYNEQFF. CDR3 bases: TGTGCCAGCAGCCCTCAGCTCTACAATGAGCAGTTCTTC.

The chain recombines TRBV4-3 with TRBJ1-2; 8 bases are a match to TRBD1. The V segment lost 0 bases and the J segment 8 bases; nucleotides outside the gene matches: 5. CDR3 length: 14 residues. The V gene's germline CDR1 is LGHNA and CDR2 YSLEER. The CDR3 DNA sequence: TGCGCCAGCAGCCAAGAGGCAGGGGGCGGCGGCTACACCTTC. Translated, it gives CASSQEAGGGGYTF.

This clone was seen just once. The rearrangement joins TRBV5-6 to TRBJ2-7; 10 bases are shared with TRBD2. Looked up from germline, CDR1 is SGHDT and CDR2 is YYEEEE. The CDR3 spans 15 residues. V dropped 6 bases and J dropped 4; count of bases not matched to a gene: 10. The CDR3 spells CASTQSAGGPYEQYF. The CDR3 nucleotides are TGTGCCAGCACCCAATCAGCGGGGGGGCCATACGAGCAGTACTTC.